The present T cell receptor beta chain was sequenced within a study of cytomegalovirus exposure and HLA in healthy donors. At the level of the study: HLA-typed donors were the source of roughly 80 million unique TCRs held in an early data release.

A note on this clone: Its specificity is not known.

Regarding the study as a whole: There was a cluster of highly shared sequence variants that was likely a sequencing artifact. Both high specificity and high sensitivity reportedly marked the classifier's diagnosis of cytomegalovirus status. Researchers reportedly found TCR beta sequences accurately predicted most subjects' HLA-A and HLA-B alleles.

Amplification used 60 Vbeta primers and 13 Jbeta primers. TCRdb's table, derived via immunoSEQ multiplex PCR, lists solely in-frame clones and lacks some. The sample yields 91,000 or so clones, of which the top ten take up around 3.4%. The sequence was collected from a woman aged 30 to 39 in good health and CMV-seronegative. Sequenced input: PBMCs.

CDR3 nucleotide sequence: TGTGCCAGCAGACCTTGGACAGGGGTGAACACTGAAGCTTTCTTT. Translated: CASRPWTGVNTEAFF. V and J are TRBV9 and TRBJ1-1; 9 bases agree with TRBD1. The ends lost 5 bases at V and 0 bases at J; junction bases unmatched: 5. CDR3 size: 15 residues. Germline V CDR1 and CDR2: SGDLS, YYNGEE.